This T cell receptor beta chain was observed in a study of cytomegalovirus exposure and HLA in healthy donors. For this clone: The antigen remains unidentified.

The germline V and J ends were trimmed by 0 bases and 5 bases, with 14 bases remaining between them. Germline CDR1 MNHEY, CDR2 SVGAGI. This CDR3 is 16 amino acids long. Study results and caveats: Fewer N-insertions (relative to the roughly 720-donor mean) were reportedly seen in an Asian-associated ancestry cluster in a later analysis. Looking again later, the authors saw that most CMV-associated TCR beta chains seemed HLA-restricted.

This PCR relied on a set of 60 Vbeta primers and 13 Jbeta primers. This table comes from immunoSEQ multiplex PCR, and its TCRdb copy is limited to in-frame clones, with some not included. The sample has about 82,000 clones; roughly 74% are singletons. The sequencing input was PBMCs. This TCR derives from a woman aged 45 to 65 in good health and CMV-seropositive. V gene TRBV6-5 combines with J gene TRBJ2-1, with D perhaps TRBD2 (5 bases). As DNA, the CDR3 is TGTGCCAGCAGTTACTCGATGGCTAGCAGGCACAATGAGCAGTTCTTC. The encoded protein is CASSYSMASRHNEQFF.